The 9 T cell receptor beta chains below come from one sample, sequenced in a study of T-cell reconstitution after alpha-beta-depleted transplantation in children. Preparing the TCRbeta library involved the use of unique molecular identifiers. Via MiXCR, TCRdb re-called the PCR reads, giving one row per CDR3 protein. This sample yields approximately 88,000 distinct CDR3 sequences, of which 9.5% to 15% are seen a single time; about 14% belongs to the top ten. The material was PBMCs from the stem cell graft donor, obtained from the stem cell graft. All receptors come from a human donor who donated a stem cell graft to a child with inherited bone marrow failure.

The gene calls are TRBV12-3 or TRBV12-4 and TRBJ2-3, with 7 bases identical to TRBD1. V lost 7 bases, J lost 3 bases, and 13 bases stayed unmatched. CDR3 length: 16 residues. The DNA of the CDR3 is TGTGCCAGCAACAAACAGGGGCGGCCTTTAACAGATACGCAGTATTTT. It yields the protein CASNKQGRPLTDTQYF.

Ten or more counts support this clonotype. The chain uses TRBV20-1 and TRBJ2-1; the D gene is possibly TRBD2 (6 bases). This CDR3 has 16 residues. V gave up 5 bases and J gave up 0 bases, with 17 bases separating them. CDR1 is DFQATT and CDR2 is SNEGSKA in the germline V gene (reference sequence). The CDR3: CSAVRSGSYSYNEQFF. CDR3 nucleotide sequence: TGCAGTGCTGTTAGAAGCGGGTCCTACTCCTACAATGAGCAGTTCTTC.

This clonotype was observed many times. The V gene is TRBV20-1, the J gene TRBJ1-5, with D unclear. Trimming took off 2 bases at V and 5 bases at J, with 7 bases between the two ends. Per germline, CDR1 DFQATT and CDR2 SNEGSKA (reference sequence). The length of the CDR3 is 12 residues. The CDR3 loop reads CSARQSDQPQHF. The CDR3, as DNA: TGCAGTGCTAGACAGAGTGATCAGCCCCAGCATTTT.

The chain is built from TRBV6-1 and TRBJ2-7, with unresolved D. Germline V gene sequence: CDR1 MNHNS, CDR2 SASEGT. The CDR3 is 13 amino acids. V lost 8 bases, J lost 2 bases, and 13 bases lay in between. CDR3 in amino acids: CASDLTSTYEQYF. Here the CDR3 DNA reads TGTGCCAGCGATTTGACTTCGACCTACGAGCAGTACTTC.

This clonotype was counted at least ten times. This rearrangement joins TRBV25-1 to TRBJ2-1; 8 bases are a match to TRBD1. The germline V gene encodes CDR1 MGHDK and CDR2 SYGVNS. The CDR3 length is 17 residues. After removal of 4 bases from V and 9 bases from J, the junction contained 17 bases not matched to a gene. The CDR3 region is CASSGGSRRGPEGEQFF. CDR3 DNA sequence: TGTGCCAGCAGTGGGGGGTCCCGCAGGGGGCCTGAGGGTGAGCAGTTCTTC.

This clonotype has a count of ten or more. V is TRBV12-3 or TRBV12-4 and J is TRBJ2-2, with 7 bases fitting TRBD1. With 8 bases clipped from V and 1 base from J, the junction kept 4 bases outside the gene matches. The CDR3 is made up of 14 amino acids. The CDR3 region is CASSGTVNTGELFF. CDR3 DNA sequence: TGTGCCAGCTCCGGGACAGTGAACACCGGGGAGCTGTTTTTT.

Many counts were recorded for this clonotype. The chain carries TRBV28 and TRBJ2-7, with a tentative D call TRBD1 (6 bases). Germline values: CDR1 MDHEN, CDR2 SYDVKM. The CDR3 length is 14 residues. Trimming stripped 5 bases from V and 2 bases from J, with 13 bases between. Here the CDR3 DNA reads TGTGCCAGCAGTCCCCACAGGGCCACCTACGAGCAGTACTTC. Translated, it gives CASSPHRATYEQYF.

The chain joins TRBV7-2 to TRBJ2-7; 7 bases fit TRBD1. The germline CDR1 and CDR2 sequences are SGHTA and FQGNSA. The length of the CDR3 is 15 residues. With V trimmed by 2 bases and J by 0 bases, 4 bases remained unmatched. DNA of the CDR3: TGTGCCAGCAGCTTACTGGGACAGCTCTCCTACGAGCAGTACTTC. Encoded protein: CASSLLGQLSYEQYF.

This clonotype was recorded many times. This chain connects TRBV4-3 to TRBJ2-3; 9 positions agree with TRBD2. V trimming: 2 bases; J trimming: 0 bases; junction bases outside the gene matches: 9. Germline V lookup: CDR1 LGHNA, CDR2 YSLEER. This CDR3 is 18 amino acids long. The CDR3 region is CASSQFPLLAGSTDTQYF. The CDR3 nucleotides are TGCGCCAGCAGCCAATTCCCCCTCCTAGCGGGGAGCACAGATACGCAGTATTTT.